This paragraph reports one TCR beta chain. Per the original data handling: Amplified reference gene primers provided the basis for estimating nucleated cell counts. The protocol was immunoSEQ multiplex PCR, while the TCRdb copy is restricted to in-frame clones and leaves out a portion. V, J and clone size derive from that table, while D and trimming were established from the DNA sequence. The sample has some 93,000 clones; approximately 84% are singletons. CDR1 and CDR2 from the germline V gene are KGHDR and SFDVKD. The CDR3 runs to 17 residues. J lost 3 bases, V lost 4 bases, and 9 bases had no gene match. This entry comes from a study of blood T cell repertoires in COVID-19. Study-level information: Whether acute or convalescent, the COVID-19 samples came from the United States, Italy and Spain.

This sequence joins TRBV24-1 and TRBJ2-5; 11 bases line up with TRBD2. The sequence came from a man aged 70-80 years with acute or convalescent COVID-19. The sample taken for sequencing was peripheral blood. DNA of the CDR3: TGTGCCACCAGTGACCCAATAGCGGGAGGGGGTGAAGAGACCCAGTACTTC. This gives the protein CATSDPIAGGGEETQYF.